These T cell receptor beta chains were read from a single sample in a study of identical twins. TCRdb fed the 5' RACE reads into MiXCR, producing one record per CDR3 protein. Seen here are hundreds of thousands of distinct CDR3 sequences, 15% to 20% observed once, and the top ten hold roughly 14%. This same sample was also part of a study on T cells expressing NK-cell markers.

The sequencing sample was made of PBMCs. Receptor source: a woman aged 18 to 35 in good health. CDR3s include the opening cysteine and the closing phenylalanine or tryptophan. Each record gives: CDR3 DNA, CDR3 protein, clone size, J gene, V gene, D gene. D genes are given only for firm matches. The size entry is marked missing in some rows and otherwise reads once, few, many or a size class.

TGCAGTGCTAGGGGACAGCCCGGGTTTTTCTATGGCTACACCTTC | CSARGQPGFFYGYTF | NA | TRBJ1-2 | TRBV20-1 | TRBD1
TGTGCCAGCAGTTATCAGGGGGCCGTGGGGCAGCCCCAGCATTTT | CASSYQGAVGQPQHF | few | TRBJ1-5 | TRBV2 | TRBD1
TGTGCCAGCAGCCCCAGCCTTGGGGGTGGCTACACCTTC | CASSPSLGGGYTF | NA | TRBJ1-2 | TRBV12-3/TRBV12-4 | NA
TGTGCCAGCAGCACATCGGTATACACTGAAGCTTTCTTT | CASSTSVYTEAFF | NA | TRBJ1-1 | TRBV7-2 | NA
TGCGCCAGCAGCCACGGGACAGGGGGTTCACCCCTCCACTTT | CASSHGTGGSPLHF | NA | TRBJ1-6 | TRBV5-1 | TRBD1
TGCAGTGCTTCAAAAGGACAGGGGGCTAGCGGCGAGCAGTACTTC | CSASKGQGASGEQYF | NA | TRBJ2-7 | TRBV20-1 | TRBD1
TGCAGTGCGGGACTAGCGGGAGACTACACCGGGGAGCTGTTTTTT | CSAGLAGDYTGELFF | few | TRBJ2-2 | TRBV20-1 | TRBD2
TGTGCCAGCAGCCCCCTTCAAGGACAGGGGGTTACTGAAGCTTTCTTT | CASSPLQGQGVTEAFF | NA | TRBJ1-1 | TRBV9 | TRBD1
TGTGCCCCCGTCATTCCTGGGGCCAACGTCCTGACTTTC | CAPVIPGANVLTF | NA | TRBJ2-6 | TRBV7-9 | NA
TGTGCCAGCAGCTTGGTCGGACAGGCAGGTTCAGATACGCAGTATTTT | CASSLVGQAGSDTQYF | NA | TRBJ2-3 | TRBV5-6 | TRBD1
TGTGCCACCAGCAGAGTGCTGGGGGCTGGGGCCAACGTCCTGACTTTC | CATSRVLGAGANVLTF | NA | TRBJ2-6 | TRBV15 | NA
TGTGCCAGCAGCCAAGACGGGACTAGCGACGAGCAGTACTTC | CASSQDGTSDEQYF | NA | TRBJ2-7 | TRBV4-2 | TRBD2
TGCGCCAGCAGCCAAGCAGAGGAGGACATTCAGTACTTC | CASSQAEEDIQYF | NA | TRBJ2-4 | TRBV4-3 | NA
TGTGCCAGCAGTGATAGTACTAGCGGGAGGGTGAATGAGCAGTTCTTC | CASSDSTSGRVNEQFF | NA | TRBJ2-1 | TRBV25-1 | TRBD2
TGTGCCATCAGAGCCGCGGACAGGTCGATCTATGGCTACACCTTC | CAIRAADRSIYGYTF | few | TRBJ1-2 | TRBV10-3 | TRBD1
TGTGCCAGCAGATCCGAGGGGGCAGATACGCAGTATTTT | CASRSEGADTQYF | few | TRBJ2-3 | TRBV6-1 | NA
TGTGCCAGCAGTGGTTTGACCTACGAGCAGTACTTC | CASSGLTYEQYF | few | TRBJ2-7 | TRBV6-1 | NA
TGTGCCAGCTGGGGCGGCAGCACAGATACGCAGTATTTT | CASWGGSTDTQYF | NA | TRBJ2-3 | TRBV6-2/TRBV6-3 | NA
TGTGCCAGCCTGCTGATGGTTCCCACGGGAAACCGACATGGGGCCCAGTACTTC | CASLLMVPTGNRHGAQYF | NA | TRBJ2-5 | TRBV2 | NA